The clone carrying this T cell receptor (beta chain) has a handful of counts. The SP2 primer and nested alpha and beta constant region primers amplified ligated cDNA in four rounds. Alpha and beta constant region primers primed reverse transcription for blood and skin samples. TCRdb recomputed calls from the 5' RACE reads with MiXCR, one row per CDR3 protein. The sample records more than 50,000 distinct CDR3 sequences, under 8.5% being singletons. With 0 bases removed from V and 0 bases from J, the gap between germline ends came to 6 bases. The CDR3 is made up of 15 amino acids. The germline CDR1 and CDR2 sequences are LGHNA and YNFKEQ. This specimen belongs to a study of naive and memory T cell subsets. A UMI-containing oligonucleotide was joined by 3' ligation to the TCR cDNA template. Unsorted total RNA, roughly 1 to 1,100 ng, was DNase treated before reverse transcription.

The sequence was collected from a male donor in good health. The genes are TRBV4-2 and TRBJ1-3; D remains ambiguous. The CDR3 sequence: CASSQDLSSGNTIYF. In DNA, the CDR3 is TGTGCCAGCAGCCAAGATCTGAGCTCTGGAAACACCATATATTTT.